Each of the 11 T cell receptor beta chains below was sequenced from the same sample in a study of shared clonotypes between healthy human individuals. Profiled with immunoSEQ multiplex PCR; TCRdb holds only in-frame clones, not every one. The data hold about 79,000 clones, with under 65% observed a single time. Input material: memory CD8+ T cells sorted from blood. Subset specified: CD45RO+ cells pooled with CCR7-negative TemRA cells. These TCRs come from a young man in good health.

This clone was found once. The genes are TRBV4-2 and TRBJ1-1; 8 positions agree with TRBD1. CDR1 and CDR2 (germline): LGHNA, YNFKEQ. The V and J ends lost 5 bases and 1 base, in that order; junction bases with no gene match: 6. There are 15 residues in the CDR3. CDR3 bases: TGTGCCAGCAGCTTGGTAGGGACAGGGAACACTGAAGCTTTCTTT. It yields the protein CASSLVGTGNTEAFF.

This clone was detected ten times or more. The V gene is TRBV9, the J gene TRBJ2-1; TRBD2 aligns across 10 bases. This CDR3 has 17 residues. The ends lost 2 bases at V and 7 bases at J; junction bases unmatched: 12. CDR1 SGDLS and CDR2 YYNGEE come from the germline V gene. The CDR3 sequence is CASSVYPGTSVTNEQFF. CDR3 DNA sequence: TGTGCCAGCAGCGTTTACCCGGGGACTAGCGTTACGAATGAGCAGTTCTTC.

The rearrangement uses TRBV19 and TRBJ1-1; possible D gene TRBD1, 5 bases. This CDR3 comprises 13 residues. Trimming removed 3 bases at V and 4 bases at J, with 9 bases between. Looked up from germline, CDR1 is LNHDA and CDR2 is SQIVND (reference sequence). In DNA, the CDR3 is TGTGCCAGTAGTATCGGGACGGTCACTGAAGCTTTCTTT. This sequence encodes CASSIGTVTEAFF.

J is TRBJ2-1 and V is TRBV6-5; no clear D gene. The germline V and J ends were trimmed by 0 bases and 12 bases, with 12 bases remaining between them. The CDR3 covers 13 residues. CDR1 and CDR2 from the germline V gene are MNHEY and SVGAGI. The CDR3 DNA follows: TGTGCCAGCAGTTACTCGAGTGGCTCATGGCAGTTCTTC. This translates into CASSYSSGSWQFF.

The CDR3 here is CASSPASGSYEQYF. The CDR3 bases are TGTGCCAGCAGCCCCGCTAGCGGCTCCTACGAGCAGTACTTC. The chain couples TRBV9 to TRBJ2-7; 7 bases fit TRBD2. Germline lookup yields CDR1 SGDLS and CDR2 YYNGEE. The CDR3 is made up of 14 amino acids. V lost 4 bases to trimming and J lost 0 bases; unmatched junction nucleotides: 4.

There are a few counts of this clone. The chain has TRBV11-2 and TRBJ2-7, with D unresolved. The CDR3 contains 13 residues. V shed 8 bases and J shed 3 bases, with 14 bases lying between them. CDR1 and CDR2 from the germline V gene are SGHAT and FQNNGV. As DNA, the CDR3 is TGTGCCAGCGGCAAGGCTCAGCTCTACGAGCAGTACTTC. This gives the protein CASGKAQLYEQYF.

This clone came up a few times. The same CDR3 can be traced to other DNA sequences in this sample. This rearrangement joins TRBV29-1 to TRBJ1-1; D gene unclear. Trimming took 6 bases from V and 1 from J, leaving 9 bases between them. In germline, CDR1 is SQVTM, CDR2 ANQGSEA. The CDR3 extends over 12 amino acids. The DNA of the CDR3 is TGCAGCGTAGTCCCGGGGAACACTGAAGCTTTCTTT. Its translation: CSVVPGNTEAFF.

CDR3 DNA sequence: TGTGCCAGCAGCAATCAACTAGTTTCCGAGCAGTACTTC. It is translated as CASSNQLVSEQYF. The rearrangement joins TRBV7-9 to TRBJ2-7; the D gene is possibly TRBD2 (5 bases). With 5 bases removed from V and 6 bases from J, the gap between germline ends came to 14 bases. CDR3 size: 13 residues. Germline V gene data show CDR1 as SEHNR and CDR2 as FQNEAQ (reference sequence).

This chain connects TRBV6-6 to TRBJ2-7; 7 bases are shared with TRBD2. The CDR3 loop spans 13 amino acids. Germline V gene data show CDR1 as MNHNY and CDR2 as SVGAGI (reference sequence). Germline trimming cut 5 bases from V and 2 bases from J; bases unmatched to any gene: 3. The CDR3: CASSGGSAYEQYF. The CDR3 bases are TGTGCCAGCAGTGGCGGGAGTGCCTACGAGCAGTACTTC.

This clone appeared many times. The rearrangement uses TRBV28 and TRBJ2-3; D possibly corresponds to TRBD2 (6 bases). CDR1 and CDR2 from the germline V gene are MDHEN and SYDVKM. The length of the CDR3 is 14 residues. With 8 bases removed from V and 3 bases from J, the gap between germline ends came to 15 bases. The CDR3 loop is CASCVAEFTDTQYF. In DNA form, the CDR3 reads TGTGCCAGCTGTGTAGCGGAGTTTACAGATACGCAGTATTTT.

V and J are TRBV2 and TRBJ1-3; 8 bases line up with TRBD1. V lost 8 bases and J lost 2; bases outside the gene matches: 5. CDR1 is SNHLY and CDR2 is FYNNEI in the germline V gene. There are 14 residues in the CDR3. CDR3 DNA sequence: TGTGCCAGCGGTACAGGGGGGACTGGAAACACCATATATTTT. It is translated as CASGTGGTGNTIYF.